Listed below are T cell receptor beta chains from one sample, sequenced in a study of Ad26.COV2.S vaccination and SARS-CoV-2 variants. TCRdb keeps only in-frame clones here, not all; method: immunoSEQ multiplex PCR. Here the sample spans about 480,000 clones, 70% to 90% being singletons. This sample comprised peripheral blood, obtained in a trial of Ad26.COV2.S vaccine versus placebo. All receptors come from a person between 18 and 65 years old who received the Ad26.COV2.S COVID-19 vaccine or a placebo. CDR3s include the opening cysteine and the closing phenylalanine or tryptophan. Each record gives: clone size, V gene, J gene, D gene, CDR3 protein, CDR3 DNA. The D gene is left open where the match is weak. Clone size is stated in some rows and not others, as once, few, many or a class when expanded.

.	TRBV3-1/TRBV3-2	TRBJ2-7	.	CASSLRVTYEQYF	TGTGCCAGCAGCCTACGGGTAACCTACGAGCAGTACTTC
.	TRBV28	TRBJ1-1	.	CASSFNYNTEAFF	TGTGCCAGCAGTTTCAATTATAACACAGAAGCTTTCTTT
.	TRBV7-6	TRBJ2-7	TRBD2	CASSLLAGRYHEQYF	TGTGCCAGCAGCCTTCTAGCGGGAAGGTACCACGAGCAGTACTTC
.	TRBV28	TRBJ1-3	.	CASSGEPGFSGNTIYF	TGTGCCAGCAGTGGAGAACCAGGGTTCTCTGGAAACACCATATATTTT
.	TRBV5-1	TRBJ2-3	.	CASSPDGLYTQYF	TGCGCCAGCAGCCCGGACGGGTTGTATACGCAGTATTTT
.	TRBV7-2	TRBJ2-1	TRBD2	CASRKAKTGLAGNEQFF	TGTGCCAGCCGAAAAGCCAAGACGGGACTAGCGGGTAATGAGCAGTTCTTC
.	TRBV28	TRBJ2-1	.	CASQAQAPYNEQFF	TGTGCCAGCCAAGCCCAGGCACCCTACAATGAGCAGTTCTTC
.	TRBV7-8	TRBJ1-6	.	CASSLGPGFNSPLHF	TGTGCCAGCAGCTTAGGTCCCGGGTTTAATTCACCCCTCCACTTT
.	TRBV4-2	TRBJ1-2	.	CASSQQGGRGYGYTF	TGTGCCAGCAGCCAACAGGGAGGACGTGGCTATGGCTACACCTTC
.	TRBV7-8	TRBJ1-5	TRBD1	CASSSGTGVNQPQHF	TGTGCCAGCAGTTCCGGGACAGGGGTAAATCAGCCCCAGCATTTT
.	TRBV18	TRBJ1-2	.	CASSHRTAPGAIGYGYTF	TGTGCCAGCTCTCATAGGACAGCCCCGGGGGCTATTGGATATGGCTACACCTTC
.	TRBV5-1	TRBJ2-1	TRBD2	CASSSSGIGSSYNEQFF	TGCGCCAGCAGCTCTAGCGGGATAGGTAGCTCCTACAATGAGCAGTTCTTC
.	TRBV5-8	TRBJ2-2	TRBD1	CASSLYRGRVGELFF	TGTGCCAGCAGCTTGTACAGGGGGCGCGTCGGGGAGCTGTTTTTT
once	TRBV30	TRBJ1-6	.	CAWSQGRNSPLHF	TGTGCCTGGAGTCAGGGTAGGAATTCACCCCTCCACTTT
.	TRBV7-8	TRBJ2-2	.	CASSLVTPGAGELFF	TGTGCCAGCAGCTTAGTGACCCCCGGGGCCGGGGAGCTGTTTTTT
.	TRBV10-1	TRBJ2-1	TRBD2	CASSESFLAGGSYNEQFF	TGCGCCAGCAGTGAGTCGTTTCTGGCGGGAGGGTCTTACAATGAGCAGTTCTTC
.	TRBV11-2	TRBJ2-7	TRBD1	CASSPSAGTVNYEQYF	TGTGCCAGCAGCCCAAGCGCCGGGACAGTAAACTACGAGCAGTACTTC
few	TRBV7-8	TRBJ2-3	.	CASSYVSSTDTQYF	TGTGCCAGCAGCTACGTCTCTAGCACAGATACGCAGTATTTT
.	TRBV6-2/TRBV6-3	TRBJ2-5	TRBD2	CASSSLTSPNQETQYF	TGTGCCAGCAGTTCGCTGACTAGCCCGAACCAAGAGACCCAGTACTTC
.	TRBV30	TRBJ1-2	.	CAWSGSIGGYTF	TGTGCCTGGAGTGGGAGCATCGGTGGCTACACCTTC
.	TRBV5-6	TRBJ1-2	TRBD1	CASSLGGTGSGYTF	TGTGCCAGCAGCTTGGGAGGGACAGGTAGCGGCTACACCTTC
.	TRBV28	TRBJ2-2	TRBD1	CAAGGTGIGELFF	TGTGCGGCTGGGGGGACAGGGATCGGGGAGCTGTTTTTT
.	TRBV6-6	TRBJ1-5	TRBD1	CASRRTGDYSNQPQHF	TGTGCCAGCAGGCGGACAGGGGATTATAGCAATCAGCCCCAGCATTTT
.	TRBV19	TRBJ2-3	.	CASREQPSTDTQYF	TGTGCCAGTAGGGAGCAGCCGAGCACAGATACGCAGTATTTT
.	TRBV5-4	TRBJ2-7	.	CASSPPGTLYEQYF	TGTGCCAGCAGCCCCCCCGGGACTCTGTACGAGCAGTACTTC
once	TRBV30	TRBJ2-7	.	CAWTPGQTYYEQYF	TGTGCCTGGACACCCGGACAGACCTACTACGAGCAGTACTTC
.	TRBV28	TRBJ2-6	.	CASSLSTPGANVLTF	TGTGCCAGCAGTTTGTCGACGCCCGGGGCCAACGTCCTGACTTTC
.	TRBV6-5	TRBJ1-1	.	CASNPSGTITEAFF	TGTGCCAGCAACCCTTCAGGTACTATAACTGAAGCTTTCTTT
.	TRBV7-9	TRBJ2-1	TRBD2	CASTHEAGGHNEQFF	TGTGCCAGCACCCACGAAGCGGGAGGGCACAATGAGCAGTTCTTC
few	TRBV7-9	TRBJ2-1	.	CASSLSSSYNEQFF	TGTGCCAGCAGCCTCAGTAGCTCCTACAATGAGCAGTTCTTC
.	TRBV4-3	TRBJ2-7	TRBD2	CASSQLAGVKEQYF	TGCGCCAGCAGCCAATTAGCGGGAGTGAAAGAGCAGTACTTC
.	TRBV28	TRBJ1-5	TRBD1	CASSLLVGQGNQPQHF	TGTGCCAGCAGTTTATTAGTGGGACAGGGGAATCAGCCCCAGCATTTT
.	TRBV18	TRBJ2-1	TRBD2	CASSPLTTSGRINEQFF	TGTGCCAGCTCACCACTAACGACTAGCGGGAGAATAAATGAGCAGTTCTTC
.	TRBV7-9	TRBJ1-4	.	CASSPGGTNEKLFF	TGTGCCAGCAGCCCGGGGGGGACTAATGAAAAACTGTTTTTT
once	TRBV3-1/TRBV3-2	TRBJ2-7	.	CASSQVPSVTYEQYF	TGTGCCAGCAGCCAAGTCCCTAGCGTAACCTACGAGCAGTACTTC